The clone carrying this T cell receptor beta chain was seen only a few times. The antigen is unknown. The sample belongs to a study of early T cells in non-severe SARS-CoV-2 infection. About the research overall: RNA in bulk from unsorted whole blood was sequenced, and chains were unpaired. Study-wide points: Anti-spike CD8 responses were favored in VDJdb matching, and private and CD4 specificities were missed.

CDR3 size: 15 residues. Germline V gene lookup returns CDR1 SGHTA and CDR2 FQGTGA. The V end lost 0 bases, the J end lost 3 bases, and 9 bases lay between the germline ends. Unique molecular identifiers tagged individual cDNA molecules. TCRdb reanalysed the 5' RACE reads using MiXCR and keeps one entry per CDR3 protein. Altogether fewer than 55,000 distinct CDR3 sequences are present, 7% to 10% being singletons, with the ten largest covering approximately 4%. Material: whole blood. This sequence was found in an adult who was a healthcare worker with PCR-confirmed SARS-CoV-2 infection or an uninfected control (not recorded which). V gene TRBV7-3 combines with J gene TRBJ2-1; no clear D gene. The CDR3 is CASSLTADGYNEQFF. DNA of the CDR3: TGTGCCAGCAGCTTAACTGCTGACGGCTACAATGAGCAGTTCTTC.